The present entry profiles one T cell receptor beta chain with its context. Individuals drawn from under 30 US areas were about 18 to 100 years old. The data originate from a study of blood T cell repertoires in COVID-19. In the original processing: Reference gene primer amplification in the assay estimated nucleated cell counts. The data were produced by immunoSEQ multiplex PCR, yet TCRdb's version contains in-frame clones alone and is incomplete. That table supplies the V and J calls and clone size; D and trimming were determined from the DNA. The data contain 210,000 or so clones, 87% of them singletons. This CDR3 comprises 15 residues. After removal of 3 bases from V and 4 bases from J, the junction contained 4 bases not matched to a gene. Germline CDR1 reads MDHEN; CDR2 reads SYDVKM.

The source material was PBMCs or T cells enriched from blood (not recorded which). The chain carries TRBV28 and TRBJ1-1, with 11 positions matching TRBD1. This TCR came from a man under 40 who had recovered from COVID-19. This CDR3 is CASSLVGTGGTEAFF. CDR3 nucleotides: TGTGCCAGCAGTTTGGTAGGGACAGGGGGCACTGAAGCTTTCTTT.